The T cell receptor beta chain under discussion was sequenced for a study of T cell repertoires in cytomegalovirus infection. The table lists this clonotype with many counts. Its antigen is not known. The study, taken as a whole, reports: Dominating the ex vivo response were TCR beta clonotypes that were CMV-specific and HLA-C-restricted. Carriage of CMV together with the relevant HLA was identifiable through cumulative public TCR beta family frequency.

V shed 4 bases, J shed 3 bases, and the junction held 2 bases outside the gene matches. The CDR3 runs 15 residues. Germline lookup yields CDR1 MGHRA and CDR2 YSYEKL. TCRdb itself ran the reads through MiXCR, one entry per CDR3 protein. The table has just under 500,000 distinct CDR3 sequences, more than 30% seen once. This material consisted of cultured PBMCs, taken from culture after CMV antigen stimulation. This chain joins TRBV4-1 and TRBJ2-7, with 14 bases identical to TRBD2. This sequence originates from a human donor in good health (CMV status not recorded). Some clones in this sample may be carry-over from other donors' samples. The CDR3 reads CASSLGTSGGYEQYF. CDR3 in DNA: TGCGCCAGCAGCCTCGGGACTAGCGGGGGCTACGAGCAGTACTTC.